The sequence of this TCR beta chain was determined in a study of blood T cell repertoires in COVID-19. Generated by immunoSEQ multiplex PCR, the TCRdb table keeps only in-frame clones and is missing some. This sample has a few hundred thousand clones; approximately 83% occur once, and the top ten carry approximately 2%. The CDR3 extends over 13 amino acids. The germline V gene encodes CDR1 ENHRY and CDR2 SYGVKD. V shed 5 bases and J shed 8 bases, with 13 bases lying between them. The clonotype comes from a woman aged 50 to 60 who had recovered from COVID-19. The chain couples TRBV10-3 to TRBJ1-5; D is uncertain. Sequenced input: PBMCs or T cells enriched from blood (not recorded which). The CDR3 sequence is CAISPHSNEPQHF. For the CDR3, the DNA is TGTGCCATCAGTCCCCACTCGAACGAGCCCCAGCATTTT.